This T cell receptor (beta chain) was found in a study of shared clonotypes between healthy human individuals. Researchers drew on about 90 million PBMCs for genomic DNA from unsorted samples. Study-level points and caveats: A small donor pool kept down the genetic and exposure-history diversity that was represented. The authors expected sequencing depth to affect clonotype sharing among donors.

Unsorted PBMC DNA was sequenced on ten immunoSEQ deep assay plates. TCRdb keeps only in-frame clones here, not all; method: immunoSEQ multiplex PCR. This table has about half a million clones, around 74% appearing once. The table lists this clone with a count of one. Its antigen is currently unknown. V lost 4 bases to trimming and J lost 4 bases; unmatched junction nucleotides: 4. Germline V lookup: CDR1 SGHRS, CDR2 YFSETQ. The CDR3 is 15 amino acids. The rearrangement joins TRBV5-1 to TRBJ2-1; 11 positions match TRBD2. Sequenced sample: PBMCs. The clonotype was recovered from a woman in her forties in good health. Some clones in this sample may be carry-over from other donors' samples. The CDR3 DNA reads as TGCGCCAGCAGCCCCACTAGCGGGAGTTACAATGAGCAGTTCTTC. Amino acid sequence: CASSPTSGSYNEQFF.